This TCR beta chain was documented in a study of T-cell memory formation after mild COVID-19. The germline gives CDR1 SGHNT, CDR2 YYREEE (reference sequence). CDR3 length: 12 residues. Between the trimmed V and J ends, which lost 2 bases and 6 bases, there was a span of 7 bases. Constant-segment-primed 5'RACE gave TCR alpha and TCR beta cDNA libraries with sample barcodes and UMIs. TCRdb analysed the 5' RACE reads with MiXCR anew, one entry per CDR3 protein. The profile shows fewer than 250,000 distinct CDR3 sequences, under 12% of them singletons. The receptor was derived from a man younger than 35 who had mild COVID-19 (a few samples of this study predate the infection). Cell type and time point are not known. The material sequenced was PBMCs or a T cell subset sorted from them (not recorded which). The chain combines TRBV5-4 with TRBJ2-3; no clear D gene. CDR3 DNA sequence: TGTGCCAGCAGCTTCGGAGAGGATACGCAGTATTTT. Translating gives CASSFGEDTQYF.